This T cell receptor (beta chain) was observed in a study of blood T cell repertoires in COVID-19. CDR1 LGHDT and CDR2 YNNKEL come from the germline V gene (reference sequence). V was shortened by 4 bases and J by 6 bases, with 18 bases between the two germline ends. This CDR3 is built from 15 residues. The assay was immunoSEQ multiplex PCR, and TCRdb's table has in-frame clones only and misses some. Of around 140,000 clones listed, approximately 87% are singletons. The rearrangement links TRBV3-1 (or the pseudogene TRBV3-2) to TRBJ2-5, with D maybe TRBD2 (5 bases). The sequence derives from a human donor in a cohort sampled during active COVID-19. The sequencing input was peripheral blood. For the CDR3, the DNA is TGTGCCAGCAGCCCCGTTGGGCGGGCAGATAAGACCCAGTACTTC. Translating it yields CASSPVGRADKTQYF.